One sample yielded the 32 T cell receptor beta chains listed below, sequenced in a study of shared clonotypes between healthy human individuals. Sequencing was performed with immunoSEQ multiplex PCR; in TCRdb, only in-frame clones are kept and a portion is missing. The sample consists of 2 million to 3 million clones, roughly 92% of them appearing once. Sequenced input: naive CD4+ T cells sorted from blood. Indicated subset: CD45RA+ positively selected. These receptors all stem from a man between 18 and 35 years old in good health.

V gene TRBV4-3 combines with J gene TRBJ1-6; D is ambiguous. The CDR3 covers 17 residues. Trimming left V 1 base short and J 0 bases short, with 10 bases between. From germline, CDR1 is LGHNA and CDR2 YSLEER. The CDR3 loop is CASSQGPVSSYNSPLHF. The CDR3 bases are TGCGCCAGCAGCCAAGGACCGGTGAGCTCCTATAATTCACCCCTCCACTTT.

Concerning this clone itself: At one end the junction does not follow the germline gene, possibly because of a read error. The genes are TRBV30 and TRBJ1-5, with D possibly matching TRBD1 (5 bases). The CDR3 runs 18 residues. The germline gives CDR1 GTSNPN, CDR2 SVGIG (reference sequence). The CDR3 region has the DNA TGTGCCTGGAGTATCTTGTCGGACAAAAAGATCGGGGATCAGCTCCAGCATTTT. It specifies CAWSILSDKKIGDQLQHF.

This chain links TRBV19 with TRBJ1-5, with D uncertain. V was cut by 2 bases and J by 6 bases, with 11 bases left in between. From germline, CDR1 is LNHDA and CDR2 SQIVND (reference sequence). This CDR3 has 14 residues. CDR3 protein: CASSITPRVQPQHF. The CDR3 nucleotides are TGTGCCAGTAGTATAACCCCAAGGGTTCAGCCCCAGCATTTT.

Turning to this clone: Other DNA sequences within the sample encode an identical CDR3. The chain is built from TRBV5-1 and TRBJ2-5; D perhaps matches TRBD1 (6 bases). Per the germline V gene, CDR1 is SGHRS and CDR2 is YFSETQ. V was trimmed by 0 bases and J by 2 bases, leaving 11 bases between them. This CDR3 spans 15 amino acids. The CDR3: CASSLGGRTQETQYF. CDR3 nucleotides: TGCGCCAGCAGCTTGGGGGGGCGAACACAAGAGACCCAGTACTTC.

The chain carries TRBV7-2 and TRBJ1-1, with 9 bases lining up with TRBD1. V shed 7 bases and J 0 bases; nucleotides not matched to a gene: 3. This CDR3 has 14 residues. Germline CDR1 SGHTA, CDR2 FQGNSA. The CDR3 DNA is TGTGCCAGCACCCGACAGGGGGTGAACACTGAAGCTTTCTTT. It is translated as CASTRQGVNTEAFF. The full variable domain, in which reference TRBV7-2 and TRBJ1-1 provide the parts outside the CDR3, is GAGVSQSPSNKVTEKGKDVELRCDPISGHTALYWYRQSLGQGLEFLIYFQGNSAPDKSGLPSDRFSAERTGGSVSTLTIQRTQQEDSAVYLCASTRQGVNTEAFFGQGTRLTVV.

Of note for this clone: This sample also contains other DNA sequences that code for the same CDR3. This chain links TRBV29-1 with TRBJ2-2; no firm D call. V gave up 6 bases and J gave up 2 bases, with 4 bases separating them. In germline, CDR1 is SQVTM, CDR2 ANQGSEA. The CDR3 is 11 residues long. The CDR3 nucleotides read TGCAGCGTCACAAACACCGGGGAGCTGTTTTTT. It yields the protein CSVTNTGELFF.

A few counts support this clone. The same CDR3 also results from other DNA sequences found in this sample. This chain joins TRBV5-1 and TRBJ1-1; D ambiguous. This CDR3 comprises 13 residues. The V and J ends lost 4 bases and 1 base respectively, with 8 bases between them. Germline CDR1 reads SGHRS; CDR2 reads YFSETQ. CDR3 nucleotide sequence: TGCGCCAGCAGCCCCAGACCGAACACTGAAGCTTTCTTT. Amino acid sequence: CASSPRPNTEAFF.

The V call is TRBV7-2, the J call TRBJ1-6, with D tentatively TRBD1 (5 bases). With 5 bases removed from V and 0 bases from J, the gap between germline ends came to 14 bases. This CDR3 region has 17 residues. Germline assignment: CDR1 SGHTA and CDR2 FQGNSA. The CDR3 sequence: CASSRRQQASYNSPLHF. CDR3 in DNA: TGTGCCAGCAGCCGTCGACAGCAAGCCTCCTATAATTCACCCCTCCACTTT.

The chain carries TRBV7-9 and TRBJ1-6; 8 bases are a match to TRBD1. In germline, CDR1 is SEHNR, CDR2 FQNEAQ (reference sequence). The CDR3 spans 16 residues. V lost 8 bases and J lost 5; bases outside the gene matches: 11. Here the CDR3 DNA reads TGTGCCAGCCGCCGATGGGGACAGGAGAATAATTCACCCCTCCACTTT. Translation gives CASRRWGQENNSPLHF.

This chain links TRBV12-5 with TRBJ2-7, with D possibly being TRBD1 (5 bases). Germline V lookup: CDR1 LGHNT, CDR2 FRNRAP. This CDR3 comprises 24 residues. V gave up 2 bases and J gave up 0 bases, with 38 bases separating them. The DNA of the CDR3 is TGTGCTAGTGGTTTGTTTGGACGGCAGGGATTATCAATGGGGAATACCTACTTCTCCTACGAGCAGTACTTC. As protein: CASGLFGRQGLSMGNTYFSYEQYF.

V gene TRBV28 combines with J gene TRBJ2-7; TRBD1 aligns across 9 bases. Germline CDR1 is MDHEN and CDR2 is SYDVKM. The V and J ends lost 6 bases and 3 bases, in that order; junction bases with no gene match: 9. This CDR3 region has 15 residues. The CDR3 DNA reads TGTGCCAGCAGCCTCCGGGACAGGGTCCTCTACGAGCAGTACTTC. Protein sequence: CASSLRDRVLYEQYF.

The rearrangement links TRBV29-1 to TRBJ2-7, with 7 bases lining up with TRBD1. Germline V gene data show CDR1 as SQVTM and CDR2 as ANQGSEA. The CDR3 runs 15 residues. Unmatched junction bases numbered 5, after V lost 0 bases and J lost 0 bases. CDR3 in amino acids: CSVEEGQKSSYEQYF. The CDR3 region has the DNA TGCAGCGTTGAAGAGGGACAGAAAAGCTCCTACGAGCAGTACTTC.

V is TRBV5-1 and J is TRBJ2-1, with 8 bases aligning to TRBD2. Germline lookup yields CDR1 SGHRS and CDR2 YFSETQ. The CDR3 totals 15 residues. The trim removed 2 bases at V and 7 bases at J, leaving 8 bases unmatched. This CDR3 is CASSFHGGAGNEQFF. CDR3 sequence (DNA): TGCGCCAGCAGCTTCCACGGGGGGGCCGGGAATGAGCAGTTCTTC.

The rearrangement links TRBV9 to TRBJ2-3; the match to TRBD2 covers 11 bases. Looked up from germline, CDR1 is SGDLS and CDR2 is YYNGEE. J lost 0 bases, V lost 0 bases, and 6 bases had no gene match. The CDR3 contains 18 residues. The CDR3: CASSVAPLAGVSTDTQYF. The CDR3 DNA follows: TGTGCCAGCAGCGTAGCCCCACTAGCGGGGGTTAGCACAGATACGCAGTATTTT.

This clone was counted only a few times. The V call is TRBV10-3, the J call TRBJ1-6; 7 bases line up with TRBD1. The CDR3 length is 15 residues. Germline CDR1 reads ENHRY; CDR2 reads SYGVKD. J lost 6 bases, V lost 0 bases, and 2 bases had no gene match. This CDR3 reads CAISESGGGNSPLHF. The CDR3 bases are TGTGCCATCAGTGAGTCAGGGGGCGGTAATTCACCCCTCCACTTT.

The rearrangement links TRBV21-1 to TRBJ1-6; the table's TRBD1 call for D was not verified on the DNA. TRBV21-1 is reported as a pseudogene. The CDR3 has 16 amino acids. Here the CDR3 reads CASSPRTSHSNSPLHF. CDR3 DNA sequence: TGTGCCAGCAGCCCTAGGACAAGTCACTCGAATTCACCCCTCCACTTT.

The V and J genes are TRBV11-2 and TRBJ1-2; the D gene is possibly TRBD1 (5 bases). With 2 bases removed from V and 6 bases from J, the gap between germline ends came to 16 bases. This CDR3 region has 15 residues. Germline V gene lookup returns CDR1 SGHAT and CDR2 FQNNGV. The CDR3 sequence is CASSLRSARANGYTF. The DNA for the CDR3 is TGTGCCAGCAGCTTAAGATCAGCCAGGGCGAATGGCTACACCTTC.

V and J are TRBV28 and TRBJ2-1; either TRBD1 or TRBD2 may fit D (5 bases each). The CDR3 consists of 14 residues. Trimming removed 6 bases from V and 4 bases from J, with 13 bases in between. Per germline, CDR1 MDHEN and CDR2 SYDVKM. The CDR3 DNA reads as TGTGCCAGCAGCCGAGGGACCGCATACAATGAGCAGTTCTTC. Translating it yields CASSRGTAYNEQFF.

The chain has TRBV7-2 and TRBJ2-7; D uncertain. CDR3 length: 14 residues. Per germline, CDR1 SGHTA and CDR2 FQGNSA. Trimming left V 0 bases short and J 2 bases short, with 8 bases between. CDR3 bases: TGTGCCAGCAGCTTAGCGGATCTACCCTACGAGCAGTACTTC. This codes for CASSLADLPYEQYF.

This clone was seen just once. The genes are TRBV6-1 and TRBJ1-4, with D maybe TRBD1 (6 bases). The germline V gene has CDR1 MNHNS and CDR2 SASEGT. The V and J ends lost 6 bases and 3 bases respectively, with 14 bases between them. The CDR3 spans 15 residues. The CDR3, as DNA: TGTGCCAGCAGGGGGGGCGGGGTAGCTAATGAAAAACTGTTTTTT. It specifies CASRGGGVANEKLFF.

This rearrangement joins TRBV4-3 to TRBJ1-1; D remains ambiguous. The CDR3 is 13 residues long. The germline V gene has CDR1 LGHNA and CDR2 YSLEER. The ends were cut back, 4 bases at V and 1 base at J, with 7 bases in the middle. The CDR3 spells CASSLAGNTEAFF. CDR3 DNA sequence: TGCGCCAGCAGCCTAGCGGGGAACACTGAAGCTTTCTTT.

The V call is TRBV29-1, the J call TRBJ2-7; D remains unclear. V dropped 5 bases and J dropped 5 bases, with 16 bases sitting between them. The CDR3 is 13 residues long. The germline CDR1 and CDR2 sequences are SQVTM and ANQGSEA. CDR3 nucleotide sequence: TGCAGCGTTCAACGGTTGCCCCGAGACGAGCAGTACTTC. Its protein product is CSVQRLPRDEQYF.

The chain employs TRBV2 and TRBJ2-7, with D possibly being TRBD1 (6 bases). The CDR3 spans 14 residues. The V gene's germline CDR1 is SNHLY and CDR2 FYNNEI. V shed 6 bases and J shed 7 bases, with 19 bases lying between them. Here the CDR3 DNA reads TGTGCCAGCAGGAAGGGGGTACTTAGGTTAGAGCAGTACTTC. It yields the protein CASRKGVLRLEQYF.

V is TRBV11-2 and J is TRBJ2-6; D may be TRBD2 (7 bases). Trimming left V 3 bases short and J 0 bases short, with 12 bases between. From germline, CDR1 is SGHAT and CDR2 FQNNGV. This CDR3 has 17 amino acids. The CDR3 loop reads CASSFRGGNSGANVLTF. CDR3 DNA sequence: TGTGCCAGCAGCTTCAGGGGAGGGAACTCTGGGGCCAACGTCCTGACTTTC.

The sample holds one count of this clone. The chain uses TRBV2 and TRBJ1-3, with D uncertain. Per germline, CDR1 SNHLY and CDR2 FYNNEI. The length of the CDR3 is 12 residues. V gave up 6 bases and J gave up 4 bases, with 7 bases separating them. The CDR3 here is CASRELGNTIYF. The CDR3 nucleotides read TGTGCCAGCAGAGAATTGGGAAACACCATATATTTT.

CDR3 bases: TGTGCCAGCTCACTTTTCGAGACAGTGAACTTTGAAGCTTTCTTT. It codes for CASSLFETVNFEAFF. V is TRBV18 and J is TRBJ1-1, with D possibly matching TRBD1 (5 bases). CDR3 length: 15 residues. V lost 4 bases and J lost 7, with 19 bases in between. Per germline, CDR1 KGHSH and CDR2 LQKENI.

V is TRBV6-1 and J is TRBJ2-7; maybe TRBD1 (5 bases). CDR1 MNHNS and CDR2 SASEGT come from the germline V gene. The CDR3 covers 15 residues. V shed 6 bases and J shed 9 bases, with 24 bases lying between them. For the CDR3, the DNA is TGTGCCAGCAGCTCTCTAGGACACCTTGCTTGGGGGCAGTACTTC. It encodes CASSSLGHLAWGQYF.

The chain has TRBV5-1 and TRBJ2-7; weak D call: TRBD1 (6 bases). V was trimmed by 4 bases and J by 3 bases, leaving 11 bases between them. The CDR3 length is 13 residues. In germline, CDR1 is SGHRS, CDR2 YFSETQ. This CDR3 is CASSPTGYYEQYF. The CDR3 DNA sequence: TGCGCCAGCAGCCCCACAGGGTACTACGAGCAGTACTTC.

The chain combines TRBV19 with TRBJ2-1; no firm D call. The CDR3 loop spans 15 amino acids. Between the trimmed V and J ends, which lost 6 bases and 12 bases, there was a span of 24 bases. Germline V gives CDR1 LNHDA, CDR2 SQIVND (reference sequence). CDR3: CASRGSTADGYVQFF. DNA of the CDR3: TGTGCCAGTAGAGGGTCCACCGCCGACGGGTATGTGCAGTTCTTC.

This clone was found once. The J gene is TRBJ1-2, the V gene TRBV11-2; tentatively, D is TRBD1 (5 bases). Trimming left V 5 bases short and J 7 bases short, with 20 bases between. This CDR3 has 15 residues. The germline V gene encodes CDR1 SGHAT and CDR2 FQNNGV. CDR3 DNA: TGTGCCAGCAGCCCAGGGAGTGGAGCAGTCGGTGGCTACACCTTC. This encodes CASSPGSGAVGGYTF.

CDR3 loop: CASSVGQLAQETQYF. The CDR3 DNA reads TGTGCCAGCAGCGTAGGGCAATTAGCCCAAGAGACCCAGTACTTC. The chain carries TRBV9 and TRBJ2-5, with D unclear. This CDR3 comprises 15 residues. The V gene's germline CDR1 is SGDLS and CDR2 YYNGEE. Trimming cost V 0 bases and J 1 base, with 10 bases left between them.

J is TRBJ2-2 and V is TRBV9, with TRBD1 matching 7 bases. CDR3 size: 14 residues. With 6 bases clipped from V and 7 bases from J, the junction kept 9 bases outside the gene matches. Looked up from germline, CDR1 is SGDLS and CDR2 is YYNGEE. The CDR3 region has the DNA TGTGCCAGCACCGACAGGGACAATAGCGGGGAGCTGTTTTTT. Translation: CASTDRDNSGELFF.